This TCR beta chain is drawn from a study of OX40 agonist ivuxolimab in advanced cancers. Overall study findings and caveats: Relative to CD4+ cells, CD8+ T cells on average had more expanded clones.

Data came from immunoSEQ multiplex PCR; TCRdb stores just in-frame clones and leaves some out. Here the sample spans roughly 86,000 clones, about 94% being singletons. As to this clone: Its antigen is as yet unknown.

This clonotype originated in an adult with an advanced solid tumor such as melanoma, head and neck, liver or kidney cancer. The sequenced sample was CD4+ or CD8+ T cells sorted from blood, obtained in a trial of the OX40 agonist ivuxolimab.

In DNA form, the CDR3 reads TGTGCCAGCAGCATCGGACAGGCCACAGATACGCAGTATTTT. Translation: CASSIGQATDTQYF. The chain couples TRBV9 to TRBJ2-3; 7 nucleotides line up with TRBD1. CDR1 and CDR2 (germline): SGDLS, YYNGEE. The CDR3 runs 14 residues. V gave up 4 bases and J gave up 2 bases; unmatched junction bases: 4.